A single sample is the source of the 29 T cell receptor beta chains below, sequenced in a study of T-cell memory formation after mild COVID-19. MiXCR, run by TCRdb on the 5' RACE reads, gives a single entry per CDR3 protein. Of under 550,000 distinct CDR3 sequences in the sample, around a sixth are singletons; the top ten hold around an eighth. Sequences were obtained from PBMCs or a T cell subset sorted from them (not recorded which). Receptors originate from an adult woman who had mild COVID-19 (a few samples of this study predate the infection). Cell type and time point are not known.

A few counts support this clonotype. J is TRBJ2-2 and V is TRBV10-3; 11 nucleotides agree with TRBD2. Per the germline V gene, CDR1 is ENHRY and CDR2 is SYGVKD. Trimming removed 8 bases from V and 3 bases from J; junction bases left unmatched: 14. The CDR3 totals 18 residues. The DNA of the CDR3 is TGTGCCATCGGGGGTCTAGCGGGAGGATTGCCCGACACCGGGGAGCTGTTTTTT. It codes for CAIGGLAGGLPDTGELFF.

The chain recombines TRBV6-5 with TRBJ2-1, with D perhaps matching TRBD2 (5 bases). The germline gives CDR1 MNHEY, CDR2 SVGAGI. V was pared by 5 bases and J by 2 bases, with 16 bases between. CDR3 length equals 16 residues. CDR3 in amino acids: CASSPSSGGPYNEQFF. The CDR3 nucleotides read TGTGCCAGCAGTCCTTCGAGCGGAGGTCCCTACAATGAGCAGTTCTTC.

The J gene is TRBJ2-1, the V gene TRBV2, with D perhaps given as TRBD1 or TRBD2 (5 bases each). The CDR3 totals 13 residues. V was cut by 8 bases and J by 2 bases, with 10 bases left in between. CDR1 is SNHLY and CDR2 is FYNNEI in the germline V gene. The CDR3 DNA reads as TGTGCCAGCCGGGGCAACACCTACAATGAGCAGTTCTTC. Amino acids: CASRGNTYNEQFF. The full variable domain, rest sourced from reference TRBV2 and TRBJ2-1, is EPEVTQTPSHQVTQMGQEVILRCVPISNHLYFYWYRQILGQKVEFLVSFYNNEISEKSEIFDDQFSVERPDGSNFTLKIRSTKLEDSAMYFCASRGNTYNEQFFGPGTRLTVL.

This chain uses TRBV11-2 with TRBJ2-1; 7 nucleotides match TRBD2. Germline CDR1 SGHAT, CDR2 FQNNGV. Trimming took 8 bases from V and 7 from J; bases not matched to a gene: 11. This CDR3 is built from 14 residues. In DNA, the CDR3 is TGTGCCAGCGGATTTGTGCGGGAGATAAATGAGCAGTTCTTC. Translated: CASGFVREINEQFF.

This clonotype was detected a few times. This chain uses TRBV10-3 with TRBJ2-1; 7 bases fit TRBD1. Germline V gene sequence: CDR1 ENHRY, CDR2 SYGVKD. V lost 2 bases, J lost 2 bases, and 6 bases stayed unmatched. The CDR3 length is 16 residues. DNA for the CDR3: TGTGCCATCAGTGAGGGTGGCCAGGGGGCCTACAATGAGCAGTTCTTC. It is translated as CAISEGGQGAYNEQFF.

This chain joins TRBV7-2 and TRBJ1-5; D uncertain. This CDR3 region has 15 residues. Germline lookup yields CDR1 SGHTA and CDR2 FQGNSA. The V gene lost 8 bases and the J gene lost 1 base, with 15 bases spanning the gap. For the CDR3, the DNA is TGTGCCAGCGAGAGGAGGGCAGGAAGCAATCAGCCCCAGCATTTT. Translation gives CASERRAGSNQPQHF. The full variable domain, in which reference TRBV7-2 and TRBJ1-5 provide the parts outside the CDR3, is GAGVSQSPSNKVTEKGKDVELRCDPISGHTALYWYRQSLGQGLEFLIYFQGNSAPDKSGLPSDRFSAERTGGSVSTLTIQRTQQEDSAVYLCASERRAGSNQPQHFGDGTRLSIL.

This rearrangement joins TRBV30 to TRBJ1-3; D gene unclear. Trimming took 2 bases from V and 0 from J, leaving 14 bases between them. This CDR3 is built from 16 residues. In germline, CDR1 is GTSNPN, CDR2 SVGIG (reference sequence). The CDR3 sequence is CAWSTRDSYSGNTIYF. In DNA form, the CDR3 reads TGTGCCTGGAGTACCCGAGACTCATACTCTGGAAACACCATATATTTT.

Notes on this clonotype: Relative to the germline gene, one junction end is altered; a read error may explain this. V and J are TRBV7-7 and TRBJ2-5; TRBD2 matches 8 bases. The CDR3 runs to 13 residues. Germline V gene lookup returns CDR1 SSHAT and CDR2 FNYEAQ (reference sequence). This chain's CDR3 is CASSPGRAETQYF. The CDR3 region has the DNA TGTGCTAGCAGTCCCGGGAGGGCAGAGACCCAGTACTTC.

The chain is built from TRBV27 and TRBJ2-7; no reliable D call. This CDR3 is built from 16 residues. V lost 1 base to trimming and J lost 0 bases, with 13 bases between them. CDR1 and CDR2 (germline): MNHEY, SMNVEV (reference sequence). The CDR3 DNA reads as TGTGCCAGCAGTTTATGGAGCGACGGATTCTCCTACGAGCAGTACTTC. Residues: CASSLWSDGFSYEQYF.

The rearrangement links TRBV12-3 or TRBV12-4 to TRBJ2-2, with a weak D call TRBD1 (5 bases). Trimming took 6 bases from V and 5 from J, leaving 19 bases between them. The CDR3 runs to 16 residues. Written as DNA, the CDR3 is TGTGCCAGCAGCCCAACCAGGGCCTTCGGGACCGGGGAGCTGTTTTTT. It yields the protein CASSPTRAFGTGELFF.

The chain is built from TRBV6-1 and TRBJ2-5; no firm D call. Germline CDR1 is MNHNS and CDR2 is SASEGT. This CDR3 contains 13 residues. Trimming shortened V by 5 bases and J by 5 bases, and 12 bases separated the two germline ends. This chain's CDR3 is CASSPAPEETQYF. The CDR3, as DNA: TGTGCCAGCAGTCCGGCCCCCGAGGAGACCCAGTACTTC.

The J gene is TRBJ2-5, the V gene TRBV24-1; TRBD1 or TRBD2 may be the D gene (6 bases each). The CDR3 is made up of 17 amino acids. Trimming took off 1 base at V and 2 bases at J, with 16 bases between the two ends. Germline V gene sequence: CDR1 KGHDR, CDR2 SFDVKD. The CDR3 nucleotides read TGTGCCACCAGTGATTTAAAAGGGGGAGGTTTTCAAGAGACCCAGTACTTC. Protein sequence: CATSDLKGGGFQETQYF.

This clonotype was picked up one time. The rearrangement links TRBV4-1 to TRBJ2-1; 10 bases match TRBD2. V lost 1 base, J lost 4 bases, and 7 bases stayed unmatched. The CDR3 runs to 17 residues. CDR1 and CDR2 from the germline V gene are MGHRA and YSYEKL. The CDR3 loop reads CASSQGQLAGKYNEQFF. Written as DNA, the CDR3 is TGCGCCAGCAGCCAAGGGCAACTAGCGGGGAAATACAATGAGCAGTTCTTC.

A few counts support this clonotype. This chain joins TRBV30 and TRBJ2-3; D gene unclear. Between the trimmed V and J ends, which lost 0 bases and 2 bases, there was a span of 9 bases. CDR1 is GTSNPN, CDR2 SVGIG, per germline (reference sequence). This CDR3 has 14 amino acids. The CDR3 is CAWSVGPVTDTQYF. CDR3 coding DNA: TGTGCCTGGAGTGTGGGCCCCGTCACAGATACGCAGTATTTT. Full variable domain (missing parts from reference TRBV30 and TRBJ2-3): SQTIHQWPATLVQPVGSPLSLECTVEGTSNPNLYWYRQAAGRGLQLLFYSVGIGQISSEVPQNLSASRPQDRQFILSSKKLLLSDSGFYLCAWSVGPVTDTQYFGPGTRLTVL.

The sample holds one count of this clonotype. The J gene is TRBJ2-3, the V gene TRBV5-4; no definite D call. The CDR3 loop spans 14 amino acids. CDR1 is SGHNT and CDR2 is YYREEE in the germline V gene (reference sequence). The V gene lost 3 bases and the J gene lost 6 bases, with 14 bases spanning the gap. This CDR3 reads CASSSLQSVDTQYF. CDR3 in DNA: TGTGCCAGCAGCTCCTTACAGAGCGTCGATACGCAGTATTTT.

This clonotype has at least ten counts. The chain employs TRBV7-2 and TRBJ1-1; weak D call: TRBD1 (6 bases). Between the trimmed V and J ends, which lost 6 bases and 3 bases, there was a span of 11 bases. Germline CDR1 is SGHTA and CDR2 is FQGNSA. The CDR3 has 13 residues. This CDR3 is CASSLGGHTEAFF. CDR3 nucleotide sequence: TGTGCCAGCAGTCTAGGGGGGCACACTGAAGCTTTCTTT.

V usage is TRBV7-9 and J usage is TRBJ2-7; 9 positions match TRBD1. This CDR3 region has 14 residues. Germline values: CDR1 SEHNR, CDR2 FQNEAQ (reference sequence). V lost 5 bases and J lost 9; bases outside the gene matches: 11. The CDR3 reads CASSPSGQGNGQYF. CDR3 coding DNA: TGTGCCAGCAGCCCTTCCGGACAGGGGAATGGGCAGTACTTC.

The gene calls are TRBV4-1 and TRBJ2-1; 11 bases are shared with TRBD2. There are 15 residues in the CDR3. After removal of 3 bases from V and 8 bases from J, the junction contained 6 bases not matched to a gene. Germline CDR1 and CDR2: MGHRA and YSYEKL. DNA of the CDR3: TGCGCCAGCAGCCAGACTAGCGGGACTTACGATGAGCAGTTCTTC. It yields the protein CASSQTSGTYDEQFF.

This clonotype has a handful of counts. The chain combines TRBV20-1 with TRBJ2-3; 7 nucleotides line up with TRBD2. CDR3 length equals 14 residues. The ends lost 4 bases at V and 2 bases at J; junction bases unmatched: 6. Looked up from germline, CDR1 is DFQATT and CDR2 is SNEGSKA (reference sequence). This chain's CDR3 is CSAISGTTTDTQYF. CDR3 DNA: TGCAGTGCTATCTCCGGGACTACCACAGATACGCAGTATTTT.

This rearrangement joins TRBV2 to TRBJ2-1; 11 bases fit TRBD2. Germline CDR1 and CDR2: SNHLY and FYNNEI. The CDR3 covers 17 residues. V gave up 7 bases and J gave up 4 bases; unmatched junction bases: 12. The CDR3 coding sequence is TGTGCCAGCATAGTTACTAGCGGGAGACCCCCTTACAATGAGCAGTTCTTC. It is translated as CASIVTSGRPPYNEQFF.

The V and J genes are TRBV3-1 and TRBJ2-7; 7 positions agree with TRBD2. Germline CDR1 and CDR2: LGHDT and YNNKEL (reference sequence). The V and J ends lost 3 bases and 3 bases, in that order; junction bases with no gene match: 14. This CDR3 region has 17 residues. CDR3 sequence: CASSQDKTSRAFYEQYF. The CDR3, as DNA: TGTGCCAGCAGCCAGGATAAGACTAGCCGAGCCTTCTACGAGCAGTACTTC.

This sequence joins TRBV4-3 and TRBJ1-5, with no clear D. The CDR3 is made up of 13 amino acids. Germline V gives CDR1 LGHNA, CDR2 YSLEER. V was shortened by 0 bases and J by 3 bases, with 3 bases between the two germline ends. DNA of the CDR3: TGCGCCAGCAGCCAAGACGTCAATCAGCCCCAGCATTTT. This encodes CASSQDVNQPQHF.

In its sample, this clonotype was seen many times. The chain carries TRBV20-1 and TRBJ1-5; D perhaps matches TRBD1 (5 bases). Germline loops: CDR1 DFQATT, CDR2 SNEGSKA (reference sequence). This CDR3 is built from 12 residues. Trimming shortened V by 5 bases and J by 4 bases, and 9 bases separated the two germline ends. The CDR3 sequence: CSAGGSNQPQHF. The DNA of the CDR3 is TGCAGTGCTGGGGGATCAAATCAGCCCCAGCATTTT.

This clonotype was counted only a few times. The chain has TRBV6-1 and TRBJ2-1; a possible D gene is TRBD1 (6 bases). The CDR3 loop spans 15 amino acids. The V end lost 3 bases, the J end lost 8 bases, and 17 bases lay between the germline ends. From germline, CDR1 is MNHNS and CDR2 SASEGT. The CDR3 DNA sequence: TGTGCCAGCAGTGACCAGACAGGTGGGACCGATGAGCAGTTCTTC. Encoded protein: CASSDQTGGTDEQFF.

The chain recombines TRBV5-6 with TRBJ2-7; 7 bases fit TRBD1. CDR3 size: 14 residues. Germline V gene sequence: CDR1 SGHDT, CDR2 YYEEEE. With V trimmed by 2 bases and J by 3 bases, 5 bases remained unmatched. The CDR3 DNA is TGTGCCAGCAGCTTCTGGGCAGGGGGCTACGAGCAGTACTTC. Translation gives CASSFWAGGYEQYF.

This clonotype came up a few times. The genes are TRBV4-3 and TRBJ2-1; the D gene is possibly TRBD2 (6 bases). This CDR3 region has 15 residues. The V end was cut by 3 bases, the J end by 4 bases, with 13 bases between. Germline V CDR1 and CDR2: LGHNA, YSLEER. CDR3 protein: CASSQGLDLYNEQFF. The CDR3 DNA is TGCGCCAGCAGCCAGGGACTGGATTTATACAATGAGCAGTTCTTC.

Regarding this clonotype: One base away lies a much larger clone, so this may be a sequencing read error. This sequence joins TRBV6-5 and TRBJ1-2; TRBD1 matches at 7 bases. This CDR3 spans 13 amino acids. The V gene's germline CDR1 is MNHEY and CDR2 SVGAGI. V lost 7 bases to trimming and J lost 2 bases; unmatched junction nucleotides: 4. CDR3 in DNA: TGTGCCAGCACCCAGGGGGAGAACTATGGCTACACCTTC. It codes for CASTQGENYGYTF.

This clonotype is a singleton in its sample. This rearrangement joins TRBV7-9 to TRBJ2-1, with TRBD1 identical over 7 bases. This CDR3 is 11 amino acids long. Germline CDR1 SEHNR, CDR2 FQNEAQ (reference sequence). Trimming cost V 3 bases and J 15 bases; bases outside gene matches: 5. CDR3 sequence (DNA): TGTGCCAGCAGCTTTACAGGGGACGCGTTCTTC. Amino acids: CASSFTGDAFF.

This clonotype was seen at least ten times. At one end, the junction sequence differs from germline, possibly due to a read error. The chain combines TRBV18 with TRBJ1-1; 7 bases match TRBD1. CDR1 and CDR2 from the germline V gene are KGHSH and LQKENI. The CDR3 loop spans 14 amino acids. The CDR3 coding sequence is TGCGCCAGCAGCCCCGGGACAGAGAACACTGAAGCTTTCTTT. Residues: CASSPGTENTEAFF.